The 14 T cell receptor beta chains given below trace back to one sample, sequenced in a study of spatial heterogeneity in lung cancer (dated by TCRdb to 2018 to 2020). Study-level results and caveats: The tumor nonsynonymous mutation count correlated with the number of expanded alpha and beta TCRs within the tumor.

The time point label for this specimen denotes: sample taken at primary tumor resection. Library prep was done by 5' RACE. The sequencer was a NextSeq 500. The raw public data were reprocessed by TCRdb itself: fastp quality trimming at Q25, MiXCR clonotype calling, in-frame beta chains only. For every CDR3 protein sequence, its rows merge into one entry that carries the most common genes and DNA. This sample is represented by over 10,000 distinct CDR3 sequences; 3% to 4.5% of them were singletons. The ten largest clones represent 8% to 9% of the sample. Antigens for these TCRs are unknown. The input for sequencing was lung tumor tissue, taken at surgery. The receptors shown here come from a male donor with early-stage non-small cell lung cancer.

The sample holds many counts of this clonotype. This CDR3 reads CASSLPTRLAQYF. CDR3 DNA: TGTGCCAGCAGCCTACCGACTAGATTGGCGCAGTATTTT. V is TRBV7-9 and J is TRBJ2-3; D possibly corresponds to TRBD2 (6 bases). V lost 5 bases, J lost 10 bases, and 16 bases lay in between. Germline CDR1 is SEHNR and CDR2 is FQNEAQ (reference sequence). The CDR3 spans 13 residues.

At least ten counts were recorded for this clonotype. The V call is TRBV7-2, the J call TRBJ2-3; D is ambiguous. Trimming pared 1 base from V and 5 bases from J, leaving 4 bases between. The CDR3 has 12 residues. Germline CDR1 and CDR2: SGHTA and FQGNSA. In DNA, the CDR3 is TGTGCCAGCAGCTTAGAGAGAGATACGCAGTATTTT. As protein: CASSLERDTQYF.

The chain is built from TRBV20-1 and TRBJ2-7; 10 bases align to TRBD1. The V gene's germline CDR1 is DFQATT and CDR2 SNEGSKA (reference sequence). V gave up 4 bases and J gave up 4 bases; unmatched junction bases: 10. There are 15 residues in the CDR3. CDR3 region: CSAILYDRGRYEQYF. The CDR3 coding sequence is TGCAGTGCTATCCTTTACGACAGGGGGCGTTACGAGCAGTACTTC.

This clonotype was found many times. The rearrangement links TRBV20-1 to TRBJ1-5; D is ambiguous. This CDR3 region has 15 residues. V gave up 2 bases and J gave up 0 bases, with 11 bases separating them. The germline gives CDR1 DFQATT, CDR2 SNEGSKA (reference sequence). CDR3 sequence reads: CSARSAANSNQPQHF. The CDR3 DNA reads TGCAGTGCTAGATCGGCAGCTAATAGCAATCAGCCCCAGCATTTT.

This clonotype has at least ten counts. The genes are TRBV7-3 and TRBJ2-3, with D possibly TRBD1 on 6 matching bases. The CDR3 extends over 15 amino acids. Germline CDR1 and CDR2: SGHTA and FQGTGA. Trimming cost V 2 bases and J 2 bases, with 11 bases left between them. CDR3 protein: CASSLDGTNTDTQYF. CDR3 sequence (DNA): TGTGCCAGCAGCTTAGACGGGACAAACACAGATACGCAGTATTTT.

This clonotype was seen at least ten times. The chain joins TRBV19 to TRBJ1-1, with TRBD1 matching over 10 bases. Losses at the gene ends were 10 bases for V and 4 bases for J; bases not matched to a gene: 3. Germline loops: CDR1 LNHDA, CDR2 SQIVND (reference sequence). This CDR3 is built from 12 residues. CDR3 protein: CATRTGGTEAFF. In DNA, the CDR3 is TGTGCCACCCGGACAGGGGGCACTGAAGCTTTCTTT.

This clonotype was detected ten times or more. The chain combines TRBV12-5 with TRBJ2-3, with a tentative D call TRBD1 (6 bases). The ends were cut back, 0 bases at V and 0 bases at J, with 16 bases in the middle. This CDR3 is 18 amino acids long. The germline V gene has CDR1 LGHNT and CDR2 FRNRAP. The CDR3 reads CASGLVHDGQSSTDTQYF. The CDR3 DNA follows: TGTGCTAGTGGTTTGGTACATGACGGACAGTCTAGCACAGATACGCAGTATTTT.

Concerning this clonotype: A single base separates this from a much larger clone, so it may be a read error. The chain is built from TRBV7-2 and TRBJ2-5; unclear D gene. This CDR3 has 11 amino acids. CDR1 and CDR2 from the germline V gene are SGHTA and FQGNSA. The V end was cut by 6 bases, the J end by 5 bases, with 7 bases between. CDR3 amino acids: CASRKRETQYF. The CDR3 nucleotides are TGTGCCAGCAGAAAACGGGAGACCCAGTACTTC.

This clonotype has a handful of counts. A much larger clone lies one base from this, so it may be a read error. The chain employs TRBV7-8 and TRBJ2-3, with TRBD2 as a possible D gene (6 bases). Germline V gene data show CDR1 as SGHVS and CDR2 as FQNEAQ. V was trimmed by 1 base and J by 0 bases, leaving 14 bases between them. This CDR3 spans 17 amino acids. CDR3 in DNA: TGTGCCAGCAGCTTAGTAGGTGGGGGGAGAAGCACAGATACGCAGTATTTT. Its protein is CASSLVGGGRSTDTQYF.

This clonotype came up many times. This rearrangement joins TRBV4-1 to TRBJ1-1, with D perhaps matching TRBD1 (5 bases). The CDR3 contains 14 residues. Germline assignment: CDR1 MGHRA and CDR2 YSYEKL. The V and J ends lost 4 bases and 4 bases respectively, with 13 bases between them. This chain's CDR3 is CASSPQVRGTEAFF. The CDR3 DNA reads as TGCGCCAGCAGCCCCCAAGTGAGGGGCACTGAAGCTTTCTTT.

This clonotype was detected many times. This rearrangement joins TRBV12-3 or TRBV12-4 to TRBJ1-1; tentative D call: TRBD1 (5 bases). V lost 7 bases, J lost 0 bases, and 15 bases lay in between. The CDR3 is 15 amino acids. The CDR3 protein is CASKLTAGLNTEAFF. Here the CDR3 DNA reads TGTGCCAGCAAACTGACGGCGGGGCTGAACACTGAAGCTTTCTTT.

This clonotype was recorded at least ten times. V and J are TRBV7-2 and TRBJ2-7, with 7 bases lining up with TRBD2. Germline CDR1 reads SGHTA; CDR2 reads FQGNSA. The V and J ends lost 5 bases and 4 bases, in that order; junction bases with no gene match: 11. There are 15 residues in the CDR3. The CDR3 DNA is TGTGCCAGCAGCCACGCGGGGTCGGGGGGATACGAGCAGTACTTC. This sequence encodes CASSHAGSGGYEQYF. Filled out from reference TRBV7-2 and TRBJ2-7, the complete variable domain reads GAGVSQSPSNKVTEKGKDVELRCDPISGHTALYWYRQSLGQGLEFLIYFQGNSAPDKSGLPSDRFSAERTGGSVSTLTIQRTQQEDSAVYLCASSHAGSGGYEQYFGPGTRLTVT.

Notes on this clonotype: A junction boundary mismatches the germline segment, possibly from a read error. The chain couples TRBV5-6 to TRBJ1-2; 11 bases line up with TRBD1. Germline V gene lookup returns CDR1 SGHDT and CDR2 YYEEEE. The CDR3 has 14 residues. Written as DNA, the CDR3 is TGTGCCAGCAGTTGGGACAGGGGGAACTATGGCTACAACTTC. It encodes CASSWDRGNYGYNF.

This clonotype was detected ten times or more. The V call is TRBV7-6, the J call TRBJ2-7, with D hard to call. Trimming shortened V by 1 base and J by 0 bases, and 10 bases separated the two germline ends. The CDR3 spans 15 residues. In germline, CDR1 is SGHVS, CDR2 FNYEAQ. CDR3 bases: TGTGCCAGCAGCTTAGGGGCAGGATCCTCCTACGAGCAGTACTTC. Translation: CASSLGAGSSYEQYF.